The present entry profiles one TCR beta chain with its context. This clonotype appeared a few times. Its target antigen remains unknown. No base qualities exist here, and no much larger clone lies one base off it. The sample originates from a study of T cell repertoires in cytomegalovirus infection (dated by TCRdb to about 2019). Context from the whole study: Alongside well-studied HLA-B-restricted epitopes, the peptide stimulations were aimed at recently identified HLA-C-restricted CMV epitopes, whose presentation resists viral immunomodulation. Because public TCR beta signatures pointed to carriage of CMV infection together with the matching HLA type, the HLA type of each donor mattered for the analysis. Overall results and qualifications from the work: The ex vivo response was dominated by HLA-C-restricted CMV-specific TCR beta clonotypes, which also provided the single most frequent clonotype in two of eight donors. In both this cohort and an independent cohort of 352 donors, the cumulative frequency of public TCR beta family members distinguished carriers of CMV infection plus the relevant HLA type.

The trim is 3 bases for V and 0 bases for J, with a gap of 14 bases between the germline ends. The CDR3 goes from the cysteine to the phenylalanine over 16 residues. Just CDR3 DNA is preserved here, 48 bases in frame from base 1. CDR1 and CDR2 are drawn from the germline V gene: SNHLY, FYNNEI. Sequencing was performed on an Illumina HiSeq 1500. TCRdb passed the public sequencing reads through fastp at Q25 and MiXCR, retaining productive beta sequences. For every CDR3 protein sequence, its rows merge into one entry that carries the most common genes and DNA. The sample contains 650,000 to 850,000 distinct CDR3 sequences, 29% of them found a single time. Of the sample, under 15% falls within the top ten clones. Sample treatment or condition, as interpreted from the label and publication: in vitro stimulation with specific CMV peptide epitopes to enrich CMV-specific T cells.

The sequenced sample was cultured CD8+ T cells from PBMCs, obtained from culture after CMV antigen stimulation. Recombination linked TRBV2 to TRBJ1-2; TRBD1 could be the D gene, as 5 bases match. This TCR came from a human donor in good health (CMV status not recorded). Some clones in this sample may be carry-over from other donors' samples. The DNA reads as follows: TGTGCCAGCAGTGAGGGACCGACTACAGCTAACTATGGCTACACCTTC. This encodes CASSEGPTTANYGYTF.